Sequencing of this TCR beta chain was carried out in a study of T-cell memory formation after mild COVID-19. Across the study: TCR clustering was largely donor specific.

One entry per CDR3 protein results from TCRdb running MiXCR on the 5' RACE reads. The data show roughly 500,000 distinct CDR3 sequences, around 20% seen once. The CDR3 covers 14 residues. Trimming left V 5 bases short and J 3 bases short, with 11 bases between. Sequenced material: PBMCs or a T cell subset sorted from them (not recorded which). This TCR came from an adult woman who had mild COVID-19 (a few samples of this study predate the infection). Cell type and time point are not known. The chain carries TRBV12-3 or TRBV12-4 and TRBJ1-3; D gene ambiguous. CDR3 coding DNA: TGTGCCAGCAGTCTACAGATAGGTGGAAACACCATATATTTT. Residues: CASSLQIGGNTIYF.